This T cell receptor (beta chain) emerged from a study of early T cells in non-severe SARS-CoV-2 infection. Study details: Sequencing targeted bulk RNA from unsorted whole blood, leaving chains unpaired. The study, taken as a whole, reports: Sequences matched to VDJdb favored anti-spike CD8 responses, while private and CD4 specificities were missed.

The V gene end was trimmed by 4 bases and the J gene end by 8 bases; junction bases not matched to a gene: 14. The CDR3 consists of 15 residues. Germline CDR1 reads DFQATT; CDR2 reads SNEGSKA (reference sequence). Many counts were recorded for this clonotype. Its antigen remains unidentified. In the library, individual cDNA molecules carried attached unique molecular identifiers. TCRdb fed the 5' RACE reads into MiXCR, producing one record per CDR3 protein. The sample shows about 26,000 distinct CDR3 sequences, approximately 4.6% of them seen only once. The sequenced sample consisted of whole blood. The rearrangement joins TRBV20-1 to TRBJ2-5, with 9 bases aligning to TRBD2. This TCR was recovered from an adult who was a healthcare worker with PCR-confirmed SARS-CoV-2 infection or an uninfected control (not recorded which). DNA for the CDR3: TGCAGTGCTACCAGTAGCGGGGGTCCAACTGAAACCCAGTACTTC. It codes for CSATSSGGPTETQYF.